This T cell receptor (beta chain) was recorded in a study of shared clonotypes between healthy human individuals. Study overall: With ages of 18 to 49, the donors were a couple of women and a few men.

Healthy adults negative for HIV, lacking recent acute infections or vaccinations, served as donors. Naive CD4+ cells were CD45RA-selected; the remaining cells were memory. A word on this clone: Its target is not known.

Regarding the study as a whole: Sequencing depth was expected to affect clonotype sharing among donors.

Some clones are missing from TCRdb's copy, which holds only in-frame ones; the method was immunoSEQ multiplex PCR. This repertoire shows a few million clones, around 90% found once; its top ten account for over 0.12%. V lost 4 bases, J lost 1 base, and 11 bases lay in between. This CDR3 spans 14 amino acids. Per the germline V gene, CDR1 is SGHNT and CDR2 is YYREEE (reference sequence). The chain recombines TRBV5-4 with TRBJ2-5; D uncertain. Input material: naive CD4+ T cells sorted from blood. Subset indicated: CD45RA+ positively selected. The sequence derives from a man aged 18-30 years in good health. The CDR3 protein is CASSPLGGQETQYF. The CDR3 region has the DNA TGTGCCAGCAGCCCCCTCGGCGGCCAAGAGACCCAGTACTTC.